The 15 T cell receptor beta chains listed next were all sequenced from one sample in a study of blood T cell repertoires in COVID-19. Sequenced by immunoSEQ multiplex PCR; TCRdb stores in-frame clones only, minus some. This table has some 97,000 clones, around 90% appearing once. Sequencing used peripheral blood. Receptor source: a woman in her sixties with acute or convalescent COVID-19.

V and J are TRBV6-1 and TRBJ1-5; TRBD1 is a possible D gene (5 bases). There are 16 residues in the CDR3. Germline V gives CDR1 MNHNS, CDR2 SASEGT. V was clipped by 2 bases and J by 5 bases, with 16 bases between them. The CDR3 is CASSENPSGRYQPQHF. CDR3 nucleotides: TGTGCCAGCAGTGAAAATCCATCAGGGCGATATCAGCCCCAGCATTTT.

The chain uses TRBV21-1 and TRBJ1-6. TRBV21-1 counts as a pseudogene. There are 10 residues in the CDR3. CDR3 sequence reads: CATPSGPLHF. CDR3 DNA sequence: TGTGCCACGCCTTCGGGACCCCTCCACTTT.

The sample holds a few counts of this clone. This CDR3 reads CASSLGGQTYNEQFF. The CDR3 bases are TGTGCCAGCAGCTTGGGGGGTCAGACCTACAATGAGCAGTTCTTC. The rearrangement links TRBV3-1 (or the pseudogene TRBV3-2) to TRBJ2-1; TRBD2 is a possible D gene (6 bases). Germline V gene lookup returns CDR1 LGHDT and CDR2 YNNKEL (reference sequence). V was trimmed by 5 bases and J by 2 bases, leaving 13 bases between them. This CDR3 region has 15 residues.

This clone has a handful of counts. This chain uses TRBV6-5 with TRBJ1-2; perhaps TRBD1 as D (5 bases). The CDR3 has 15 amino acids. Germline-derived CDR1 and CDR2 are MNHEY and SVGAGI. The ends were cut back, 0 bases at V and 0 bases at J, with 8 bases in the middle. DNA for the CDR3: TGTGCCAGCAGTTACTCAGGGGAACCTAACTATGGCTACACCTTC. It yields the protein CASSYSGEPNYGYTF.

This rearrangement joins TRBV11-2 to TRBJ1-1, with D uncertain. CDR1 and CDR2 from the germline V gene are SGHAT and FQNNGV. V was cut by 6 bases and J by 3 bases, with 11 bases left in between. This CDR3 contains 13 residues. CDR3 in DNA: TGTGCCAGCAGTCCGAGTGGTGACACTGAAGCTTTCTTT. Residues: CASSPSGDTEAFF.

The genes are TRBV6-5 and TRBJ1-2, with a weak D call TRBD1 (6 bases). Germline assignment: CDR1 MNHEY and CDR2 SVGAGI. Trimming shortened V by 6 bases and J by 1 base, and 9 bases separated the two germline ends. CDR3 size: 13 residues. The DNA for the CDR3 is TGTGCCAGCAGCCGGACAGTTAACTATGGCTACACCTTC. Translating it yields CASSRTVNYGYTF.

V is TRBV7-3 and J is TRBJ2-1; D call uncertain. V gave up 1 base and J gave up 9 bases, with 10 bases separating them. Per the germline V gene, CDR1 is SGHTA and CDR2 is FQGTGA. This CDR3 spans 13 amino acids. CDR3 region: CASSLIPAGEQFF. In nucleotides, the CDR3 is TGTGCCAGCAGCTTAATACCCGCAGGTGAGCAGTTCTTC. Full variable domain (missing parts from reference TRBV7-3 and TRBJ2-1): GAGVSQTPSNKVTEKGKYVELRCDPISGHTALYWYRQSLGQGPEFLIYFQGTGAADDSGLPNDRFFAVRPEGSVSTLKIQRTERGDSAVYLCASSLIPAGEQFFGPGTRLTVL.

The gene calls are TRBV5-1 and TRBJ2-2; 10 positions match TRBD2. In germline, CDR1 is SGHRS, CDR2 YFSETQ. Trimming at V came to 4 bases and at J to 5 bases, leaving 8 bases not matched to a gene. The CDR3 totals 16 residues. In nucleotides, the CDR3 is TGCGCCAGCAGCCTTGATAGCGGGAGGAAAACCGGGGAGCTGTTTTTT. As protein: CASSLDSGRKTGELFF. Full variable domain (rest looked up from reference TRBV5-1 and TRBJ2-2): KAGVTQTPRYLIKTRGQQVTLSCSPISGHRSVSWYQQTPGQGLQFLFEYFSETQRNKGNFPGRFSGRQFSNSRSEMNVSTLELGDSALYLCASSLDSGRKTGELFFGEGSRLTVL.

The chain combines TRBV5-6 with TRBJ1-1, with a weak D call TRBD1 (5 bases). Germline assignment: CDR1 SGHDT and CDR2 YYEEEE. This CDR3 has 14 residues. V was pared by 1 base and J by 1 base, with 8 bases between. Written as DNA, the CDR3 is TGTGCCAGCAGCTTGTGGGGCAGGAACACTGAAGCTTTCTTT. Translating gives CASSLWGRNTEAFF.

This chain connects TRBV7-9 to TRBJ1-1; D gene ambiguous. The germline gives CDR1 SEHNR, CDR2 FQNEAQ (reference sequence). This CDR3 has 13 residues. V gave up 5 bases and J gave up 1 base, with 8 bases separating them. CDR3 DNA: TGTGCCAGCAGCCCTCGGGGGAACACTGAAGCTTTCTTT. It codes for CASSPRGNTEAFF.

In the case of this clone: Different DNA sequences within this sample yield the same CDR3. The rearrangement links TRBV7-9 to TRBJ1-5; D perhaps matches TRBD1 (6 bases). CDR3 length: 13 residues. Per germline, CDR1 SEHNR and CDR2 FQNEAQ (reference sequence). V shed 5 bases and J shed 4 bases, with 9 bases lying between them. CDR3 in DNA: TGTGCCAGCAGCCCTACAGGGAATCAGCCCCAGCATTTT. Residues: CASSPTGNQPQHF.

CDR3 sequence reads: CASGTSGSYEQYV. The CDR3 bases are TGTGCCAGCGGGACTAGCGGCTCCTACGAGCAGTACGTC. This sequence joins TRBV7-9 and TRBJ2-7; 11 bases align to TRBD2. CDR1 is SEHNR, CDR2 FQNEAQ, per germline (reference sequence). V lost 8 bases to trimming and J lost 0 bases; unmatched junction nucleotides: 0. The CDR3 has 13 residues.

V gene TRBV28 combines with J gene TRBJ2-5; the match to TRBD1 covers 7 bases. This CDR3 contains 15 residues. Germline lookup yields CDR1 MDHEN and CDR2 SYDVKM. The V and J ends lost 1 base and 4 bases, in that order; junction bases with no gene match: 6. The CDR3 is CASSLSGGMGETQYF. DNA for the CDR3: TGTGCCAGCAGTTTATCAGGGGGAATGGGAGAGACCCAGTACTTC. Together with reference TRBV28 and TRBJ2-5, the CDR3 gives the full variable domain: DVKVTQSSRYLVKRTGEKVFLECVQDMDHENMFWYRQDPGLGLRLIYFSYDVKMKEKGDIPEGYSVSREKKERFSLILESASTNQTSMYLCASSLSGGMGETQYFGPGTRLLVL.

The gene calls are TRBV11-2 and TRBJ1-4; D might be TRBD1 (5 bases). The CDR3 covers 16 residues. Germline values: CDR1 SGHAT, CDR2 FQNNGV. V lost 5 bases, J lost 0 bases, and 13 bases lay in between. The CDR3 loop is CASSPRTISTNEKLFF. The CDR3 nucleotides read TGTGCCAGCAGCCCACGGACAATCTCAACTAATGAAAAACTGTTTTTT.

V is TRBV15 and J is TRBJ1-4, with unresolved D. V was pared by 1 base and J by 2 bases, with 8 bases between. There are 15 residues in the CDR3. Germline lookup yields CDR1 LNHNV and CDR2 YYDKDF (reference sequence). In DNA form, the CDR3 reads TGTGCCACCAGCAGAGGGATGGAGACTAATGAAAAACTGTTTTTT. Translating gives CATSRGMETNEKLFF.